These 8 T cell receptor beta chains originate from one sample sequenced in a study of early T cells in non-severe SARS-CoV-2 infection. A single record per CDR3 protein comes from TCRdb applying MiXCR to the 5' RACE reads. The table includes more than 25,000 distinct CDR3 sequences, under 6.5% detected once. The sample consisted of whole blood. The receptors originated from an adult who was a healthcare worker with PCR-confirmed SARS-CoV-2 infection or an uninfected control (not recorded which).

A few counts support this clonotype. DNA for the CDR3: TGTGCCAGCAGCCATTACAGGGATCCCACGTCCACAGATACGCAGTATTTT. This codes for CASSHYRDPTSTDTQYF. The rearrangement joins TRBV14 to TRBJ2-3; possible D gene TRBD1, 6 bases. Trimming left V 3 bases short and J 2 bases short, with 18 bases between. In germline, CDR1 is SGHDN, CDR2 FVKESK. This CDR3 has 17 residues. Combining the CDR3 with reference TRBV14 and TRBJ2-3 gives the whole variable domain EAGVTQFPSHSVIEKGQTVTLRCDPISGHDNLYWYRRVMGKEIKFLLHFVKESKQDESGMPNNRFLAERTGGTYSTLKVQPAELEDSGVYFCASSHYRDPTSTDTQYFGPGTRLTVL.

This clonotype has a count of ten or more. The rearrangement links TRBV20-1 to TRBJ1-1; D unclear. Germline V lookup: CDR1 DFQATT, CDR2 SNEGSKA (reference sequence). V lost 3 bases to trimming and J lost 1 base, with 6 bases between them. CDR3 length: 12 amino acids. CDR3 DNA: TGCAGTGCTAGGGCAGCGAACACTGAAGCTTTCTTT. Encoded protein: CSARAANTEAFF.

This clonotype was observed many times. The chain employs TRBV10-3 and TRBJ2-3, with TRBD2 as a possible D gene (5 bases). This CDR3 comprises 14 residues. V was trimmed by 0 bases and J by 6 bases, leaving 10 bases between them. CDR1 and CDR2 (germline): ENHRY, SYGVKD. CDR3 region: CAISESVGGDTQYF. Here the CDR3 DNA reads TGTGCCATCAGTGAGTCGGTTGGCGGGGATACGCAGTATTTT.

Judged by abundance, this clonotype is medium-sized. This sequence joins TRBV13 and TRBJ1-2; 7 bases match TRBD1. Trimming at V came to 4 bases and at J to 7 bases, leaving 12 bases not matched to a gene. The CDR3 is made up of 15 amino acids. Germline-derived CDR1 and CDR2 are PRHDT and FYEKMQ (reference sequence). The CDR3 sequence is CASSSGPTGAGGYTF. The CDR3 DNA sequence: TGTGCCAGCAGCTCAGGACCCACAGGGGCTGGTGGCTACACCTTC.

A few counts support this clonotype. The rearrangement joins TRBV5-1 to TRBJ2-1; the match to TRBD2 covers 10 bases. This CDR3 spans 14 amino acids. Germline V gene data show CDR1 as SGHRS and CDR2 as YFSETQ. J lost 1 base, V lost 5 bases, and 0 bases had no gene match. CDR3 sequence (DNA): TGCGCCAGCAGACTAGCGGGGTCCTACAATGAGCAGTTCTTC. As protein: CASRLAGSYNEQFF.

This clonotype was counted a few times. The chain combines TRBV6-5 with TRBJ2-5; a weak D match, TRBD1 (5 bases). V was clipped by 7 bases and J by 4 bases, with 10 bases between them. Germline V gives CDR1 MNHEY, CDR2 SVGAGI. CDR3 size: 12 residues. The CDR3 coding sequence is TGTGCCAGCAACGCAGGGTTAGAGACCCAGTACTTC. As protein: CASNAGLETQYF.

This clonotype was seen many times. This chain links TRBV6-1 with TRBJ2-3; the D is unclear. V lost 1 base and J lost 4, with 9 bases in between. CDR3 length: 14 amino acids. Looked up from germline, CDR1 is MNHNS and CDR2 is SASEGT. The chain's CDR3 is CASSEGTNSDTQYF. The DNA for the CDR3 is TGTGCCAGCAGTGAAGGGACCAACTCAGATACGCAGTATTTT.

This clonotype has just a few counts. This sequence joins TRBV4-3 and TRBJ2-7; 12 positions agree with TRBD2. The CDR3 extends over 15 amino acids. J gave up 4 bases and V 3 bases, and 4 bases lay outside the gene matches. Germline lookup yields CDR1 LGHNA and CDR2 YSLEER. The CDR3 coding sequence is TGCGCCAGCAGCCACCTAGCGGGGGGGCCGTACGAGCAGTACTTC. It encodes CASSHLAGGPYEQYF.